A selection of T cell receptor beta chains follows, all from one sample in a study of early T cells in non-severe SARS-CoV-2 infection. TCRdb processed the 5' RACE reads anew with MiXCR; each CDR3 protein has one entry. The sample yields about 60,000 distinct CDR3 sequences, under 15% seen once. The sequencing used whole blood, collected at baseline. Receptors were obtained from an adult who was a healthcare worker with PCR-confirmed SARS-CoV-2 infection or an uninfected control (not recorded which). The CDR3 runs from the conserved cysteine through the conserved F or W. The D gene is left open where the match is weak. Rows give clone size only sometimes, using once, few, many, or a class for an expanded clone.

clone size: .; V gene: TRBV5-1; D gene: .; J gene: TRBJ2-6; CDR3 DNA: TGCGCCAGCGCACAGGGTTCCCCGGGTCCAAATGTCAACGTCCTGACTTTC; CDR3 protein: CASAQGSPGPNVNVLTF
clone size: many; V gene: TRBV2; D gene: .; J gene: TRBJ2-2; CDR3 DNA: TGTGCCAGCAGTTTAAGCCAGGGCCGCACCGGGGAGCTGTTTTTT; CDR3 protein: CASSLSQGRTGELFF
clone size: .; V gene: TRBV12-3/TRBV12-4; D gene: TRBD1; J gene: TRBJ2-7; CDR3 DNA: TGTGCCAGCAGAGCCGCTCCCGGGACAGGTTCCCACGAGCAGTACTTC; CDR3 protein: CASRAAPGTGSHEQYF
clone size: few; V gene: TRBV7-9; D gene: TRBD1; J gene: TRBJ2-2; CDR3 DNA: TGTGCCAGCAGCTTGACAGGGGCGGTATCCGGGGAGCTGTTTTTT; CDR3 protein: CASSLTGAVSGELFF
clone size: few; V gene: TRBV10-3; D gene: .; J gene: TRBJ2-2; CDR3 DNA: TGTGCCATCAGTGCACAGGGACACACCGGGGAGCTGTTTTTT; CDR3 protein: CAISAQGHTGELFF
clone size: many; V gene: TRBV10-1; D gene: .; J gene: TRBJ2-1; CDR3 DNA: TGCGCCAGCAGTGGAGAGGCTCTCCTAAATTACAATGAGCAGTTCTTC; CDR3 protein: CASSGEALLNYNEQFF
clone size: .; V gene: TRBV5-6; D gene: .; J gene: TRBJ2-6; CDR3 DNA: TGTGCCAGCAGCTTGCTGACAGCCTCTGGGGCCAACGTCCTGACTTTC; CDR3 protein: CASSLLTASGANVLTF
clone size: few; V gene: TRBV5-1; D gene: TRBD1; J gene: TRBJ2-7; CDR3 DNA: TGCGCCAGCAACACAGGGGGCGAGTTAGGCGAGCAGTACTTC; CDR3 protein: CASNTGGELGEQYF
clone size: few; V gene: TRBV7-3; D gene: TRBD2; J gene: TRBJ2-1; CDR3 DNA: TGTGCCAGCAGCCAAATGACCGGGACTAGCGGGCGAACCTACAATGAGCAGTTCTTC; CDR3 protein: CASSQMTGTSGRTYNEQFF
clone size: few; V gene: TRBV12-3/TRBV12-4; D gene: TRBD2; J gene: TRBJ2-7; CDR3 DNA: TGTGCCAGCAGCTTGGCGGGGGTATGGCCCTACGAGCAGTACTTC; CDR3 protein: CASSLAGVWPYEQYF
clone size: .; V gene: TRBV5-6; D gene: TRBD2; J gene: TRBJ2-5; CDR3 DNA: TGTGCCAGCAGCACTCGACTAGCGTCGAACCAAGAGATCCAGTACTTC; CDR3 protein: CASSTRLASNQEIQYF
clone size: .; V gene: TRBV7-9; D gene: .; J gene: TRBJ2-7; CDR3 DNA: TGTGCCAGCAGCTTATCTCTGGGTAACTACGAGCAGTACTTC; CDR3 protein: CASSLSLGNYEQYF
clone size: .; V gene: TRBV6-6; D gene: TRBD2; J gene: TRBJ2-3; CDR3 DNA: TGTGCCGCCAAAAGGGGCAGCGGGGGCACAGATACGCAGTATTTT; CDR3 protein: CAAKRGSGGTDTQYF
clone size: .; V gene: TRBV6-1; D gene: .; J gene: TRBJ1-1; CDR3 DNA: TGTGCCAGCATTGGGGCGGACACTGAAGCTTTCTTT; CDR3 protein: CASIGADTEAFF
clone size: few; V gene: TRBV12-3/TRBV12-4; D gene: .; J gene: TRBJ2-1; CDR3 DNA: TGTGCCAGCAGTTTAACAGGCTCTTACAATGAGCAGTTCTTC; CDR3 protein: CASSLTGSYNEQFF
clone size: many; V gene: TRBV4-1; D gene: TRBD1; J gene: TRBJ1-2; CDR3 DNA: TGCGCCAGCAGTCCTGGTGGAGGGGGCCCCTCTGGCTACACCTTC; CDR3 protein: CASSPGGGGPSGYTF
clone size: few; V gene: TRBV12-3/TRBV12-4; D gene: .; J gene: TRBJ1-1; CDR3 DNA: TGTGCCAGCAGTAGAACCTCCGCCCCTGAAGCTTTCTTT; CDR3 protein: CASSRTSAPEAFF
clone size: few; V gene: TRBV5-1; D gene: .; J gene: TRBJ1-5; CDR3 DNA: TGCGCCAGCAGCTCAACAGGGCTCAATCAGCCCCAGCATTTT; CDR3 protein: CASSSTGLNQPQHF
clone size: .; V gene: TRBV7-2; D gene: .; J gene: TRBJ2-2; CDR3 DNA: TGTGCCAGCAGCGTTACGAGGTTCCCCAACACCGGGGAGCTGTTTTTT; CDR3 protein: CASSVTRFPNTGELFF
clone size: .; V gene: TRBV6-4; D gene: .; J gene: TRBJ2-3; CDR3 DNA: TGTGCCACTTCAGGGGAGTCCGGAGATACGCAGTATTTT; CDR3 protein: CATSGESGDTQYF
clone size: .; V gene: TRBV18; D gene: .; J gene: TRBJ2-5; CDR3 DNA: TGTGCCAGCTCACCGCAAGAGACCCAGTACTTC; CDR3 protein: CASSPQETQYF
clone size: .; V gene: TRBV7-7; D gene: .; J gene: TRBJ2-5; CDR3 DNA: TGTGCTAGCACCTTCCTGGGCGGCCTCCACGAGACCCAGTACTTC; CDR3 protein: CASTFLGGLHETQYF
clone size: many; V gene: TRBV4-1; D gene: .; J gene: TRBJ1-6; CDR3 DNA: TGCGCCAGCAGCCACAATAATTCACCCCTCCACTTT; CDR3 protein: CASSHNNSPLHF
clone size: .; V gene: TRBV10-1; D gene: .; J gene: TRBJ2-2; CDR3 DNA: TGCGCCAGCAGTGAGCAAAGGGACACCGGGGAGCTGTTTTTT; CDR3 protein: CASSEQRDTGELFF
clone size: many; V gene: TRBV6-5; D gene: .; J gene: TRBJ2-1; CDR3 DNA: TGTGCCAGCAGTTACCCCCCGGATAGGGCGGGTGAGCAGTTCTTC; CDR3 protein: CASSYPPDRAGEQFF
clone size: .; V gene: TRBV29-1; D gene: .; J gene: TRBJ2-1; CDR3 DNA: TGCAGCGTTGAAACGCTAGTCAATGAGCAGTTCTTC; CDR3 protein: CSVETLVNEQFF
clone size: few; V gene: TRBV6-1; D gene: .; J gene: TRBJ2-7; CDR3 DNA: TGTGCCAGCAGTACGGACGTACTCTCCTACGAGCAGTACTTC; CDR3 protein: CASSTDVLSYEQYF
clone size: .; V gene: TRBV28; D gene: .; J gene: TRBJ2-7; CDR3 DNA: TGTGCCAGCAGCCCTTCCATCCACCCCTACGAGCAGTACTTC; CDR3 protein: CASSPSIHPYEQYF
clone size: .; V gene: TRBV28; D gene: TRBD1; J gene: TRBJ1-5; CDR3 DNA: TGTGCCAGCAGTTTAGGGGGACAGGGGCCGAATCAGCCCCAGCATTTT; CDR3 protein: CASSLGGQGPNQPQHF
clone size: many; V gene: TRBV27; D gene: .; J gene: TRBJ2-7; CDR3 DNA: TGTGCCAGCAGTTTAGGGTCAGGGTCCTCCTACGAGCAGTACTTC; CDR3 protein: CASSLGSGSSYEQYF